Listed here is a single T cell receptor beta chain. Antigen unknown. TCRdb passed the 5' RACE reads through MiXCR, listing each CDR3 protein once. The table includes around 55,000 distinct CDR3 sequences, 14% to 15% detected once. Looked up from germline, CDR1 is SQVTM and CDR2 is ANQGSEA. V dropped 3 bases and J dropped 4 bases, with 12 bases sitting between them. This CDR3 has 14 residues. This sample was included in a study of early T cells in non-severe SARS-CoV-2 infection. Turning to the study itself: The sequenced material was bulk RNA from unsorted whole blood, and its chains were unpaired. Study findings and constraints: VDJdb matches were skewed toward anti-spike CD8 T cell responses.

The chain combines TRBV29-1 with TRBJ2-2, with D perhaps assigned TRBD1 or TRBD2 (6 bases each). The source was whole blood, collected at baseline. The TCR sequence derives from an adult who was a healthcare worker with PCR-confirmed SARS-CoV-2 infection or an uninfected control (not recorded which). CDR3 coding DNA: TGCAGCGTTGATAAGGGGGGAGTCACCGGGGAGCTGTTTTTT. As protein: CSVDKGGVTGELFF.